This is a list of T cell receptor beta chains from one sample in a study of T cell repertoires in cytomegalovirus infection. One entry per CDR3 protein results from TCRdb running MiXCR on the reads. The sample lists approximately 250,000 distinct CDR3 sequences, roughly 22% seen once, with 18% in the top ten. Material for sequencing was CD8+ T cells from PBMCs. These receptors originate from a human donor in good health (CMV status not recorded). Some clones in this sample may be carry-over from other donors' samples. CDR3s include the opening cysteine and the closing phenylalanine or tryptophan. A D gene is named only where the DNA matches it firmly. The size field is filled for only some rows; it gives once, few, many or a size class.

J gene: TRBJ1-1
clone size: few
D gene: TRBD1
V gene: TRBV12-3/TRBV12-4
CDR3 DNA: TGTGCCAGCAGTTTTGCCCGGACAGGGGGCACCACTGAAGCTTTCTTT
CDR3 protein: CASSFARTGGTTEAFF

J gene: TRBJ2-3
clone size: NA
D gene: NA
V gene: TRBV28
CDR3 DNA: TGTGCCAGCAGTTCTAAAACTAGCCACCCTCTCACAGATACGCAGTATTTT
CDR3 protein: CASSSKTSHPLTDTQYF

J gene: TRBJ2-7
clone size: few
D gene: NA
V gene: TRBV10-2
CDR3 DNA: TGCGCCAGCACCGAGCCAGACCCCCGACCTTACGAGCAGTACTTC
CDR3 protein: CASTEPDPRPYEQYF

J gene: TRBJ1-1
clone size: NA
D gene: NA
V gene: TRBV6-2/TRBV6-3
CDR3 DNA: TGTGCCAGCAGTTCCGGAGAAAGGAGTGAAGCTTTCTTT
CDR3 protein: CASSSGERSEAFF

J gene: TRBJ1-4
clone size: NA
D gene: TRBD1
V gene: TRBV20-1
CDR3 DNA: TGCAGTGCTAGACCCTGGGACAGGGCCCGGTTAAGTGAAAAACTGTTTTTT
CDR3 protein: CSARPWDRARLSEKLFF

J gene: TRBJ2-2
clone size: NA
D gene: NA
V gene: TRBV28
CDR3 DNA: TGTGCCAGCAGTAGATATTCCGGGGAGCTGTTTTTT
CDR3 protein: CASSRYSGELFF

J gene: TRBJ1-4
clone size: many
D gene: NA
V gene: TRBV4-1
CDR3 DNA: TGCGCCAGCAGCCAAGAACCGTACGGGACTACTACTGAAAAACTGTTTTTT
CDR3 protein: CASSQEPYGTTTEKLFF

J gene: TRBJ1-2
clone size: NA
D gene: TRBD1
V gene: TRBV9
CDR3 DNA: TGTGCCAGCGGGGACAGGGTATATGGCTACACCTTC
CDR3 protein: CASGDRVYGYTF

J gene: TRBJ1-2
clone size: many
D gene: NA
V gene: TRBV25-1
CDR3 DNA: TGTGCCAGCATGCAAGGGAGCGGCTACACCTTC
CDR3 protein: CASMQGSGYTF

J gene: TRBJ1-1
clone size: many
D gene: NA
V gene: TRBV11-2
CDR3 DNA: TGTGCCAGCAGGCTGACACTGAACACTGAAGCTTTCTTT
CDR3 protein: CASRLTLNTEAFF

J gene: TRBJ2-6
clone size: NA
D gene: TRBD1
V gene: TRBV20-1
CDR3 DNA: TGCAGTGCTAGAGCATCAGGGGGCGGCGCTGGGGCCAACGTCCTGACTTTC
CDR3 protein: CSARASGGGAGANVLTF

J gene: TRBJ2-3
clone size: NA
D gene: TRBD1
V gene: TRBV30
CDR3 DNA: TGTGCCTGGAATACCGGGACAGGGAGCACAGATACGCAGTATTTT
CDR3 protein: CAWNTGTGSTDTQYF

J gene: TRBJ2-3
clone size: NA
D gene: NA
V gene: TRBV11-2
CDR3 DNA: TGTGCCAGCAGCTTATTATTCACAGATACGCAGTATTTT
CDR3 protein: CASSLLFTDTQYF

J gene: TRBJ1-2
clone size: NA
D gene: NA
V gene: TRBV28
CDR3 DNA: TGTGCCAGCAGTTTAATAGGGGGAGGTGGGAATGGCTACACCTTC
CDR3 protein: CASSLIGGGGNGYTF

J gene: TRBJ1-2
clone size: NA
D gene: TRBD1
V gene: TRBV11-2
CDR3 DNA: TGTGCCAGCAGCTCTACGACAGGGGTTGGCGGCTACACCTTC
CDR3 protein: CASSSTTGVGGYTF

J gene: TRBJ2-2
clone size: many
D gene: TRBD1
V gene: TRBV2
CDR3 DNA: TGTGCCAGCAGTGAGTTGTCCGGGACAGTTGACGGCGGGGAGCTGTTTTTT
CDR3 protein: CASSELSGTVDGGELFF

J gene: TRBJ1-1
clone size: NA
D gene: NA
V gene: TRBV19
CDR3 DNA: TGTGCCAGTAGTATAGGGGCAATTGAAGCTTTCTTT
CDR3 protein: CASSIGAIEAFF

J gene: TRBJ1-2
clone size: few
D gene: NA
V gene: TRBV27
CDR3 DNA: TGTGCCAGCAGTTCCGACCGGGCAAACTATGGCTACACCTTC
CDR3 protein: CASSSDRANYGYTF

J gene: TRBJ2-2
clone size: NA
D gene: NA
V gene: TRBV29-1
CDR3 DNA: TGCAGCGTTCTAGGGCCCCTGACCCCCGGGGAGCTGTTTTTT
CDR3 protein: CSVLGPLTPGELFF

J gene: TRBJ2-1
clone size: NA
D gene: NA
V gene: TRBV4-1
CDR3 DNA: TGCGCCAGCAGCCAAGAGGGGCTGAGAAATGAGCAGTTCTTC
CDR3 protein: CASSQEGLRNEQFF

J gene: TRBJ2-1
clone size: NA
D gene: NA
V gene: TRBV14
CDR3 DNA: TGTGCCAGCAGCCAGACGGACAGCAGCTACAATGAGCAGTTCTTC
CDR3 protein: CASSQTDSSYNEQFF

J gene: TRBJ2-5
clone size: NA
D gene: TRBD1
V gene: TRBV7-6
CDR3 DNA: TGTGCCAGCAGCCCGGGGACAGAAAACCAAGAGACCCAGTACTTC
CDR3 protein: CASSPGTENQETQYF

J gene: TRBJ2-1
clone size: NA
D gene: NA
V gene: TRBV20-1
CDR3 DNA: TGCAGTGCTTCGCCCCCCGGGGATGAGCAGTTCTTC
CDR3 protein: CSASPPGDEQFF

J gene: TRBJ2-1
clone size: few
D gene: TRBD2
V gene: TRBV5-1
CDR3 DNA: TGCGCCAGCAGCCTAAAACTAGCGGGGGGGCCGGGGAATGAGCAGTTCTTC
CDR3 protein: CASSLKLAGGPGNEQFF

J gene: TRBJ2-1
clone size: NA
D gene: NA
V gene: TRBV9
CDR3 DNA: TGTGCCAGCAGCACAACGAGGAATGAGCAGTTCTTC
CDR3 protein: CASSTTRNEQFF

J gene: TRBJ2-3
clone size: NA
D gene: NA
V gene: TRBV20-1
CDR3 DNA: TGCAGTGCAGGCCGGGGCACAGATACGCAGTATTTT
CDR3 protein: CSAGRGTDTQYF

J gene: TRBJ2-7
clone size: NA
D gene: TRBD2
V gene: TRBV19
CDR3 DNA: TGTGCCAGTAGTCCCGCCGCGGGGGGACTTACCTACGAGCAGTACTTC
CDR3 protein: CASSPAAGGLTYEQYF

J gene: TRBJ2-7
clone size: few
D gene: NA
V gene: TRBV19
CDR3 DNA: TGTGCCAGTACCTCGACCGCTGGGTACTACGAGCAGTACTTC
CDR3 protein: CASTSTAGYYEQYF

J gene: TRBJ1-1
clone size: few
D gene: NA
V gene: TRBV9
CDR3 DNA: TGTGCCAGCAGAGAAGCCTCTTCCCAAACTGAAGCTTTCTTT
CDR3 protein: CASREASSQTEAFF

J gene: TRBJ2-5
clone size: NA
D gene: NA
V gene: TRBV7-9
CDR3 DNA: TGTGCCAGCAGCTTAGCGTCGGCGGAAGAGACCCAGTACTTC
CDR3 protein: CASSLASAEETQYF

J gene: TRBJ2-7
clone size: few
D gene: TRBD1
V gene: TRBV15
CDR3 DNA: TGTGCCACCACCTCGACAGGGGGCTACGAGCAGTACTTC
CDR3 protein: CATTSTGGYEQYF

J gene: TRBJ2-7
clone size: few
D gene: NA
V gene: TRBV7-2
CDR3 DNA: TGTGCCAGCAGTTTGGACGGTCTTGGGCTCTCCTACGAGCAGTACTTC
CDR3 protein: CASSLDGLGLSYEQYF

J gene: TRBJ1-1
clone size: NA
D gene: NA
V gene: TRBV6-2/TRBV6-3
CDR3 DNA: TGTGCCAGCAGTTACGGCAGGGAAGCTTTCTTT
CDR3 protein: CASSYGREAFF

J gene: TRBJ2-7
clone size: NA
D gene: NA
V gene: TRBV29-1
CDR3 DNA: TGCAGCGTCTCTGGAGAGGCCTACGAGCAGTACTTC
CDR3 protein: CSVSGEAYEQYF

J gene: TRBJ2-3
clone size: NA
D gene: TRBD1
V gene: TRBV28
CDR3 DNA: TGTGCCAGCAGTCCGGGGACAGACACAGATACGCAGTATTTT
CDR3 protein: CASSPGTDTDTQYF

J gene: TRBJ1-6
clone size: NA
D gene: NA
V gene: TRBV20-1
CDR3 DNA: TGCAGTGCTAGCCGAACAGGGTTGGATTCACCCCTCCACTTT
CDR3 protein: CSASRTGLDSPLHF

J gene: TRBJ1-1
clone size: few
D gene: NA
V gene: TRBV25-1
CDR3 DNA: TGTGCCACCGACAGCGGTGTTATGAACACTGAAGCTTTCTTT
CDR3 protein: CATDSGVMNTEAFF